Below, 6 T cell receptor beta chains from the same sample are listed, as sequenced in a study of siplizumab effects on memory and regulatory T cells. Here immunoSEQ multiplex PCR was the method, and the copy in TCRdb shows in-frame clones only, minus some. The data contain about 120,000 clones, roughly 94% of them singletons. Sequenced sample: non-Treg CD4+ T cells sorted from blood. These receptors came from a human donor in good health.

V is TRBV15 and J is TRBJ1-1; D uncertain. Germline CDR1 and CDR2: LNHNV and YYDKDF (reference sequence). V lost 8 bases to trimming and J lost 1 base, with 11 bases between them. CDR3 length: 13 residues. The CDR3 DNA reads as TGTGCCACCGGAAATGACAAGAACACTGAAGCTTTCTTT. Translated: CATGNDKNTEAFF.

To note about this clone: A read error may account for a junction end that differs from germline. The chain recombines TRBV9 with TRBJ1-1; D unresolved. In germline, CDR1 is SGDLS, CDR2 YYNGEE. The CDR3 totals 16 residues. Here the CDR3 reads CAGSEPDATVNTEAFF. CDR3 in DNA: TGTGCCGGCAGCGAGCCGGACGCCACTGTGAACACTGAAGCTTTCTTT.

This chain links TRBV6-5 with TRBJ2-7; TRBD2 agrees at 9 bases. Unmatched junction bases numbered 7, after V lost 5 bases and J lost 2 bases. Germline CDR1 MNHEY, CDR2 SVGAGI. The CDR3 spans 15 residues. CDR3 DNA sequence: TGTGCCAGCAGTCCTTTTAGCGGGAGCGCCTACGAGCAGTACTTC. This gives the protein CASSPFSGSAYEQYF.

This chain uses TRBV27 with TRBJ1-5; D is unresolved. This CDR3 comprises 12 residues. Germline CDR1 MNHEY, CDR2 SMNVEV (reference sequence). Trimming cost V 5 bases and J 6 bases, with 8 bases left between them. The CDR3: CASSPPGQPQHF. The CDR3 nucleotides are TGTGCCAGCAGTCCTCCCGGTCAGCCCCAGCATTTT.

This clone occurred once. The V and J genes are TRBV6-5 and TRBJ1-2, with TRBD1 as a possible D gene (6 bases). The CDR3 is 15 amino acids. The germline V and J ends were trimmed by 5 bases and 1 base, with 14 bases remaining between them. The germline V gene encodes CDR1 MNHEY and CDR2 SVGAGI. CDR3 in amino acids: CASSPRQEFNYGYTF. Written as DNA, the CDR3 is TGTGCCAGCAGTCCCAGACAGGAATTTAACTATGGCTACACCTTC.

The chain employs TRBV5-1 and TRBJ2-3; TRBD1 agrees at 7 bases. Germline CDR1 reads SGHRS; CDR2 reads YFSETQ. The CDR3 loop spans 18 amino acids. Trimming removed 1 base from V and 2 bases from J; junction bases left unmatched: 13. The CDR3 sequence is CASSLTGDVLVATDTQYF. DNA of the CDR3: TGCGCCAGCAGCTTGACAGGGGACGTTCTTGTCGCCACAGATACGCAGTATTTT.